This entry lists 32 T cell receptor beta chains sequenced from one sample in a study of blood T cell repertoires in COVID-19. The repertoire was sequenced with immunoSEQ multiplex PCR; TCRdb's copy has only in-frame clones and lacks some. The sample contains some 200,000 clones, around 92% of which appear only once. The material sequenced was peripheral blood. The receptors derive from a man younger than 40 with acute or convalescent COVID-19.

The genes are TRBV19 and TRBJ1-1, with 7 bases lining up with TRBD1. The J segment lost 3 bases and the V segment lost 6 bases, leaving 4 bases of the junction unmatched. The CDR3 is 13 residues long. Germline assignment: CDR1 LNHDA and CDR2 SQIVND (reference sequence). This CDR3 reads CASRTGTHTEAFF. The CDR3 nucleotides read TGTGCCAGTAGGACAGGGACTCACACTGAAGCTTTCTTT.

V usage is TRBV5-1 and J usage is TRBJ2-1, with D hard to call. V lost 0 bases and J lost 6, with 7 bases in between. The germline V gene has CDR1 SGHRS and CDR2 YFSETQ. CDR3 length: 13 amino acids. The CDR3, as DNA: TGCGCCAGCAGCTTGGTTCGGTCCAATGAGCAGTTCTTC. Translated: CASSLVRSNEQFF.

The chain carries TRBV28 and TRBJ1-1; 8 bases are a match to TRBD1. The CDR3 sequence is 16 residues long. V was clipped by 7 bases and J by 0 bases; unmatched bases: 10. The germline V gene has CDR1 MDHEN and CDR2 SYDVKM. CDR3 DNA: TGTGCCAGCATGGAGGTCTGGACAGGGATGAACACTGAAGCTTTCTTT. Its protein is CASMEVWTGMNTEAFF.

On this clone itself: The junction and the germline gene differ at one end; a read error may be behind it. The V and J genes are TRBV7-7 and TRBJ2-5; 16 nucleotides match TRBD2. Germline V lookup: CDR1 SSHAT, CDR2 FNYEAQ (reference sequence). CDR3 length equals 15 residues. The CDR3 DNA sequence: TGTGCTAGCAGCTTGGGACTAGCGGGAGGGGAGACCCAGTACTTC. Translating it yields CASSLGLAGGETQYF.

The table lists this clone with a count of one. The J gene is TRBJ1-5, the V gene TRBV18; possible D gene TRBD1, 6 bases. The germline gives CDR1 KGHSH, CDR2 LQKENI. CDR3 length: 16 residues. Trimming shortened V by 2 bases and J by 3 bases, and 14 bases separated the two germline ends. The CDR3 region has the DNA TGTGCCAGCTCACCATTCGCAGGGGCTAACAATCAGCCCCAGCATTTT. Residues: CASSPFAGANNQPQHF.

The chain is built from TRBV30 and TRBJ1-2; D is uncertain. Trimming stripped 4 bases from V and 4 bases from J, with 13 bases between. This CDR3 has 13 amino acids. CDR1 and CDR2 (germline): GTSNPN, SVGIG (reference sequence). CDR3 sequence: CAWKGGLIYGYTF. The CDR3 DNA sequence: TGTGCCTGGAAGGGAGGACTGATCTATGGCTACACCTTC. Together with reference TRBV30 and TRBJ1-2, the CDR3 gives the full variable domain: SQTIHQWPATLVQPVGSPLSLECTVEGTSNPNLYWYRQAAGRGLQLLFYSVGIGQISSEVPQNLSASRPQDRQFILSSKKLLLSDSGFYLCAWKGGLIYGYTFGSGTRLTVV.

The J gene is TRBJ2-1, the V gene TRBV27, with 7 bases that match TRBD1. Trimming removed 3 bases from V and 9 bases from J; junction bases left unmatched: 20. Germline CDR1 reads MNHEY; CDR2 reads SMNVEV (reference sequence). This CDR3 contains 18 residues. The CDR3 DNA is TGTGCCAGCAGTTTGCGGTTCAAAGGGGGCTCAGTCTCTAGTGAGCAGTTCTTC. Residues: CASSLRFKGGSVSSEQFF.

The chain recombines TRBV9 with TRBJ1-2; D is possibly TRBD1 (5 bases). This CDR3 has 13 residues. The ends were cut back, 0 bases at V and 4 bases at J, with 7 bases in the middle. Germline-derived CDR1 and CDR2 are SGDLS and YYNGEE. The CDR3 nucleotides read TGTGCCAGCAGCGTAGAAAGGGGCTATGGCTACACCTTC. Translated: CASSVERGYGYTF.

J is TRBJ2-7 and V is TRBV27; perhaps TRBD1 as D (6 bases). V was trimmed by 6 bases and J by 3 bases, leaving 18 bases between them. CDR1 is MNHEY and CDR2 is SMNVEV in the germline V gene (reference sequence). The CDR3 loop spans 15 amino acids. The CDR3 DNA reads TGTGCCAGCAGAAAACAGGGTAGGTCCGTCTACGAGCAGTACTTC. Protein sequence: CASRKQGRSVYEQYF.

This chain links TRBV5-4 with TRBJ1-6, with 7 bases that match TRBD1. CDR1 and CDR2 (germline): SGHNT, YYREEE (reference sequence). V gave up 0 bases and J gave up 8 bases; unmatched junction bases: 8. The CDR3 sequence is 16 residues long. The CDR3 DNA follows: TGTGCCAGCAGCTTGGCCCTGGACAGGTCTCATTCACCCCTCCACTTT. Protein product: CASSLALDRSHSPLHF.

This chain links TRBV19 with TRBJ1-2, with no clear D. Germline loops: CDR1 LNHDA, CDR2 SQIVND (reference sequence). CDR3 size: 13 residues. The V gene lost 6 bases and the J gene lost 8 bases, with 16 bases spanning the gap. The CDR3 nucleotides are TGTGCCAGTAGCGAGGGTAAGCGGCGGGGCTACACCTTC. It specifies CASSEGKRRGYTF. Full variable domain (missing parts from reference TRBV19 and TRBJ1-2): DGGITQSPKYLFRKEGQNVTLSCEQNLNHDAMYWYRQDPGQGLRLIYYSQIVNDFQKGDIAEGYSVSREKKESFPLTVTSAQKNPTAFYLCASSEGKRRGYTFGSGTRLTVV.

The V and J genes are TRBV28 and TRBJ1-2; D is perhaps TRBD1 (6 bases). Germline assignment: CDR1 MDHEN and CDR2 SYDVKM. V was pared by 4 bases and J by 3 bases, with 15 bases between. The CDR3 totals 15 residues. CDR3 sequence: CASSSAGEGDYGYTF. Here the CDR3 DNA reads TGTGCCAGCAGTTCTGCAGGAGAGGGGGACTATGGCTACACCTTC.

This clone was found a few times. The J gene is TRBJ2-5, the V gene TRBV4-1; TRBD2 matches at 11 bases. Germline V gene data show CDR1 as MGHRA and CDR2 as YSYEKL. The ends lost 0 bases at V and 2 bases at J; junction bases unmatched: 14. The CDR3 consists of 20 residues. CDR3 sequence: CASSQEGSGGARRRQETQYF. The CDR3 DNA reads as TGCGCCAGCAGCCAAGAAGGTAGCGGGGGGGCCAGGAGGCGGCAAGAGACCCAGTACTTC.

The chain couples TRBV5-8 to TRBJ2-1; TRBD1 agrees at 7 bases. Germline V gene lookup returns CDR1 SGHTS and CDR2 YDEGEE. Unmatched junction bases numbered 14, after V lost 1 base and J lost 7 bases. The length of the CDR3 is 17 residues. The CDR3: CASSLLPGQTISNEQFF. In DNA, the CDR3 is TGTGCCAGCAGCTTGCTACCGGGACAGACAATCTCGAATGAGCAGTTCTTC.

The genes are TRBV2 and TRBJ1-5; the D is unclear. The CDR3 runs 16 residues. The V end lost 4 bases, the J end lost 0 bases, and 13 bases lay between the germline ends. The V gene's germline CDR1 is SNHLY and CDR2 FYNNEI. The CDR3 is CASSGLGRNSNQPQHF. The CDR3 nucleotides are TGTGCCAGCAGTGGCTTGGGGAGGAATAGCAATCAGCCCCAGCATTTT. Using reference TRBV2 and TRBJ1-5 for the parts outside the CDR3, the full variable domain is EPEVTQTPSHQVTQMGQEVILRCVPISNHLYFYWYRQILGQKVEFLVSFYNNEISEKSEIFDDQFSVERPDGSNFTLKIRSTKLEDSAMYFCASSGLGRNSNQPQHFGDGTRLSIL.

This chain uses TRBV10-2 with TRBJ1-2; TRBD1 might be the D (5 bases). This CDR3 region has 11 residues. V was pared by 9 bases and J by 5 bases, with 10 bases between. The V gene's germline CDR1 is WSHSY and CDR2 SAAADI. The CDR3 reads CASGQTYGYTF. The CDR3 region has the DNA TGCGCCAGTGGACAAACTTATGGCTACACCTTC.

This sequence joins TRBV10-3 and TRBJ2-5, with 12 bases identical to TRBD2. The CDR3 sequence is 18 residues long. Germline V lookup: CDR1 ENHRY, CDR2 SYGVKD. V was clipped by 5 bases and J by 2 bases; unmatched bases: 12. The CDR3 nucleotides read TGTGCCATCAGTTATGCGCCACTAGCGGGGGGTACACAAGAGACCCAGTACTTC. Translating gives CAISYAPLAGGTQETQYF.

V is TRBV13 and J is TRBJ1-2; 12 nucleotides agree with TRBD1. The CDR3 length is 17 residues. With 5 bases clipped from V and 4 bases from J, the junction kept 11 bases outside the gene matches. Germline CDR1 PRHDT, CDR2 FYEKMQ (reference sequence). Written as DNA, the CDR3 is TGTGCCAGCAGCCGGGGGCTGGGACAGGGGGCTTCCTATGGCTACACCTTC. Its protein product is CASSRGLGQGASYGYTF.

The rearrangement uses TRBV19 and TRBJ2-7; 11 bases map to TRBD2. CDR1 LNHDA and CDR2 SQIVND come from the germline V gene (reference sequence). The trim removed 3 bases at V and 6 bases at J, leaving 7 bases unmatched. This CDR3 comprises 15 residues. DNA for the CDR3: TGTGCCAGTAGTATCCGGCTAGCGGGAGGAGGCGAGCAGTACTTC. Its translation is CASSIRLAGGGEQYF.

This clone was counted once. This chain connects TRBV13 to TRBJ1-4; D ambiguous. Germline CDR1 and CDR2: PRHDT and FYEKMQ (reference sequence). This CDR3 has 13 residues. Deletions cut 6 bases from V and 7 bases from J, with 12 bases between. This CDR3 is CASRRERSEKLFF. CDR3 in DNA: TGTGCCAGCAGACGAGAACGGAGTGAAAAACTGTTTTTT.

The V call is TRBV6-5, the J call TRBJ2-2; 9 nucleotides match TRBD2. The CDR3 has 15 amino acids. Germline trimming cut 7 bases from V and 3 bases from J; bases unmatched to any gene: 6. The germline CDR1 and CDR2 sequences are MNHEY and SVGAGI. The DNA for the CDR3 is TGTGCCAGCAAGGTGACTAGCGGATACACCGGGGAGCTGTTTTTT. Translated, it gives CASKVTSGYTGELFF.

The DNA of the CDR3 is TGTGCCAGCAGTGAAGCATCGTACTCAACACAGAGAGAGACCCAGTACTTC. As protein: CASSEASYSTQRETQYF. The J gene is TRBJ2-5, the V gene TRBV6-1; D gene ambiguous. This CDR3 has 17 residues. The germline gives CDR1 MNHNS, CDR2 SASEGT. Deletions cut 0 bases from V and 4 bases from J, with 18 bases between.

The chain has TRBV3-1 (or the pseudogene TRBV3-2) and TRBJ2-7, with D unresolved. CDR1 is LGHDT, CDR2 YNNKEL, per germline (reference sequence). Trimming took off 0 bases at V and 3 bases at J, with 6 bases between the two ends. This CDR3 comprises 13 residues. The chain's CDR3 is CASSQEHLYEQYF. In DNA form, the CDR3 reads TGTGCCAGCAGCCAAGAACATCTCTACGAGCAGTACTTC.

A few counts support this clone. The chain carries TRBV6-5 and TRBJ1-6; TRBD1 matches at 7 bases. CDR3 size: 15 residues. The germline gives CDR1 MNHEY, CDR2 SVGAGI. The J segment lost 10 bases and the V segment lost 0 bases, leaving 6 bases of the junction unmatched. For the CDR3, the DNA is TGTGCCAGCAGTTACTCGACAGGGTTACGGTCACCCCTCCACTTT. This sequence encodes CASSYSTGLRSPLHF.

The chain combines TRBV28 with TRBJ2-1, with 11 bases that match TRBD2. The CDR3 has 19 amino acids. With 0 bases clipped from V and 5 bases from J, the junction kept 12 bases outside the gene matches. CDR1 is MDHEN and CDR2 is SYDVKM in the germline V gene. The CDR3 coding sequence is TGTGCCAGCAGTTTATGGGAGTTTAGCGGGAGGGTGGGGCACAATGAGCAGTTCTTC. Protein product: CASSLWEFSGRVGHNEQFF.

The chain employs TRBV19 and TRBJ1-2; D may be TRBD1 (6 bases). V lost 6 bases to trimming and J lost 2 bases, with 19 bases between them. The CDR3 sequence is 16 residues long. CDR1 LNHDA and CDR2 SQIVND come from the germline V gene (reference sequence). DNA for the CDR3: TGTGCCAGTAGCCACATGGGGGCAATTGTCAACTATGGCTACACCTTC. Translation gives CASSHMGAIVNYGYTF.

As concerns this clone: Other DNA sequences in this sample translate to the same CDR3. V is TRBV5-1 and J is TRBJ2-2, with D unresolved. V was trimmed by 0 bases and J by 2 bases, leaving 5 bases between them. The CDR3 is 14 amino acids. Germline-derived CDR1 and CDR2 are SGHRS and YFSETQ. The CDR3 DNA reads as TGCGCCAGCAGCTTGGGACAAAACACCGGGGAGCTGTTTTTT. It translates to CASSLGQNTGELFF.

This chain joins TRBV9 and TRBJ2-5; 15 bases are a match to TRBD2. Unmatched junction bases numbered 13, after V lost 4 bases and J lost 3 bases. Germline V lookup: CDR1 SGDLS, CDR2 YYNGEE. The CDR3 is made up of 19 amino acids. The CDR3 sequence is CASSHPIGLAGGFKETQYF. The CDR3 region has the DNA TGTGCCAGCAGCCACCCGATAGGACTAGCGGGGGGGTTTAAAGAGACCCAGTACTTC.

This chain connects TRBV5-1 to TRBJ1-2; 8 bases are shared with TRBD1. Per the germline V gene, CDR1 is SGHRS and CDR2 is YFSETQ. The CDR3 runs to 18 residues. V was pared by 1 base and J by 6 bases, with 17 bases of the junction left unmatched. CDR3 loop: CASSLLWGGTGRGDGYTF. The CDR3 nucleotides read TGCGCCAGCAGCTTGCTTTGGGGAGGGACAGGAAGAGGAGATGGCTACACCTTC.

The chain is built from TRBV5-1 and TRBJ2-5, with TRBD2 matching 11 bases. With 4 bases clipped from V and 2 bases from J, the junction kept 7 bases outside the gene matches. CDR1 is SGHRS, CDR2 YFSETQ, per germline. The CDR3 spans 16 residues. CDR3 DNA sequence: TGCGCCAGCAGCGTAGGACTAGCGGGCGGGCAAGAGACCCAGTACTTC. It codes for CASSVGLAGGQETQYF.

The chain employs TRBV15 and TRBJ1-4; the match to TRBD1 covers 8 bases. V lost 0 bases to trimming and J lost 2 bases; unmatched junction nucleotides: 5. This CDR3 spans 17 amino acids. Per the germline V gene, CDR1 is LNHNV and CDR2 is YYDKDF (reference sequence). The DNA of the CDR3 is TGTGCCACCAGCAGAGATTTGGCAGGGGGCACTAATGAAAAACTGTTTTTT. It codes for CATSRDLAGGTNEKLFF.

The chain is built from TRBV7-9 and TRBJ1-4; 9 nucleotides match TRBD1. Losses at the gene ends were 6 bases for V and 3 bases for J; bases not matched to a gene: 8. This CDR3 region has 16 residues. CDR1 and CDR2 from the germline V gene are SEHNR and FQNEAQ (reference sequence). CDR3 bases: TGTGCCAGCAGTCCCACAGGGGGCGTAGCTAATGAAAAACTGTTTTTT. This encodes CASSPTGGVANEKLFF.